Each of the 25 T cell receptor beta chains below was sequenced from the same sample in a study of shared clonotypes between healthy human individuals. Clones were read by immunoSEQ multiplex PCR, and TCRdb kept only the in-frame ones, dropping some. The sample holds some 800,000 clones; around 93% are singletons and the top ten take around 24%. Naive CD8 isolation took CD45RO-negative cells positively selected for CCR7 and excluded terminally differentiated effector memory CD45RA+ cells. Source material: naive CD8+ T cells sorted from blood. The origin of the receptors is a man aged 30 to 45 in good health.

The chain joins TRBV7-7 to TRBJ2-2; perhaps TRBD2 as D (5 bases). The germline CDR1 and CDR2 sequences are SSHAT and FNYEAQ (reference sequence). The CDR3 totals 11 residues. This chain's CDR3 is CASVVPGELFF. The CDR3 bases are TGTGCTAGCGTGGTGCCCGGGGAGCTGTTTTTT.

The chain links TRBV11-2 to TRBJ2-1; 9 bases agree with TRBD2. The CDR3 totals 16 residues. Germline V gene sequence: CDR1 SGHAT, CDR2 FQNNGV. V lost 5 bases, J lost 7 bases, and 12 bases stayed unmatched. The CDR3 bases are TGTGCCAGCAGCCGGGCTTGGCTAGCGGGGCTGAATGAGCAGTTCTTC. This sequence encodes CASSRAWLAGLNEQFF.

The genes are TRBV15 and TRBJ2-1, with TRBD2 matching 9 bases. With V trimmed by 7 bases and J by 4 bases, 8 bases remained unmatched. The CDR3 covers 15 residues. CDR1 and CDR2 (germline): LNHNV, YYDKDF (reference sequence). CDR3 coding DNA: TGTGCCACCACATCAGGGACTAGCAGATACAATGAGCAGTTCTTC. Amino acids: CATTSGTSRYNEQFF.

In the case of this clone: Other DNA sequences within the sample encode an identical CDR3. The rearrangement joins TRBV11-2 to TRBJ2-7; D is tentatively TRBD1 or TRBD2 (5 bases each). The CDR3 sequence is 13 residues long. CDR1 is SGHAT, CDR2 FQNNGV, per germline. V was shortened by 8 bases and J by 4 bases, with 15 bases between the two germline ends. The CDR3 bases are TGTGCCAGCTCCCCCGGGACCGCATACGAGCAGTACTTC. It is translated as CASSPGTAYEQYF.

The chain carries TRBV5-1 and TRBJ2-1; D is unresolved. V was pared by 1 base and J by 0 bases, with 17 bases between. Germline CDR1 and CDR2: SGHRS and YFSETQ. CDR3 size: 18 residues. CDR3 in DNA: TGCGCCAGCAGCTTGATGCCAGGCCTTCAGAGCTCCTACAATGAGCAGTTCTTC. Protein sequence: CASSLMPGLQSSYNEQFF.

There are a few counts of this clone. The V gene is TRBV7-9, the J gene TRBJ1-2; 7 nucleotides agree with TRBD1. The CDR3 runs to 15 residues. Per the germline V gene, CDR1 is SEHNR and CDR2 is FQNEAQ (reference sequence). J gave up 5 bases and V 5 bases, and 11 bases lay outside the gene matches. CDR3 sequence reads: CASSPTTGTWYGYTF. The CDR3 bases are TGTGCCAGCAGCCCTACGACAGGGACTTGGTATGGCTACACCTTC.

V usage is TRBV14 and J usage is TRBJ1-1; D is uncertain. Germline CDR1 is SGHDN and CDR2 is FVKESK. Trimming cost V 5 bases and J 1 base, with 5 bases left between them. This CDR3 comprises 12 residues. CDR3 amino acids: CASSSGNTEAFF. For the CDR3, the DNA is TGTGCCAGCAGCTCTGGGAACACTGAAGCTTTCTTT.

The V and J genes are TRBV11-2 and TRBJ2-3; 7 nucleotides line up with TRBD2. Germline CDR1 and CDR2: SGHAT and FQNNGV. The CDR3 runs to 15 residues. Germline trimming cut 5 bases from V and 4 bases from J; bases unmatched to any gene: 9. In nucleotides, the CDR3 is TGTGCCAGCAGCCGGACTGGCGGGAGTGCAGATACGCAGTATTTT. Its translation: CASSRTGGSADTQYF.

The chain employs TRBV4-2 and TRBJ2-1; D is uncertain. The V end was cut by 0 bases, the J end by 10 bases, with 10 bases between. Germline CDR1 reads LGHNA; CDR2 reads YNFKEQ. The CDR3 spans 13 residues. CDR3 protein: CASSQDTVSEQFF. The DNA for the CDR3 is TGTGCCAGCAGCCAAGATACGGTCTCCGAGCAGTTCTTC.

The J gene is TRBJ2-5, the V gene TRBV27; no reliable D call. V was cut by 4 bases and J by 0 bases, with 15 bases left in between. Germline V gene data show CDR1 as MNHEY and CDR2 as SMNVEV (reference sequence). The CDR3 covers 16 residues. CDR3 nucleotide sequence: TGTGCCAGCAGTTGTGTAACTAAGTCCCACCAAGAGACCCAGTACTTC. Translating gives CASSCVTKSHQETQYF.

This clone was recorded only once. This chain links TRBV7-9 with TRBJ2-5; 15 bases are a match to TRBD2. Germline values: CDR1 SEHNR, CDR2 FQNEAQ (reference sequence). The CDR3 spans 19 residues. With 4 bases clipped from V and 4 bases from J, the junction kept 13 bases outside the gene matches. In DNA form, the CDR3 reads TGTGCCAGCAGCTCGGGGACTAGCGGGAGGTCACAGGACGGAGAGACCCAGTACTTC. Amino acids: CASSSGTSGRSQDGETQYF.

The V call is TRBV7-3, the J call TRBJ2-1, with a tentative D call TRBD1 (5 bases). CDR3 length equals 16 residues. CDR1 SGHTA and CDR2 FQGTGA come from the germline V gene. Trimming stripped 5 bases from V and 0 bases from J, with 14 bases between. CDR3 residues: CASSLRQGSSYNEQFF. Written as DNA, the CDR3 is TGTGCCAGCAGCCTCAGGCAGGGAAGCTCCTACAATGAGCAGTTCTTC.

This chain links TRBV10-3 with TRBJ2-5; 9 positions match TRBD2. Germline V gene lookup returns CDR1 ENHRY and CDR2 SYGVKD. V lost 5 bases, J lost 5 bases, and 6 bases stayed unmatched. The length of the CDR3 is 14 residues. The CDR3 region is CAISPGLADETQYF. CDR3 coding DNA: TGTGCCATCAGTCCGGGACTAGCAGATGAGACCCAGTACTTC.

The CDR3 nucleotides are TGTGCCACCCCCGTGGACAAAAACACCGGGGAGCTGTTTTTT. Protein: CATPVDKNTGELFF. This chain links TRBV18 with TRBJ2-2, with TRBD1 as a possible D gene (5 bases). Per the germline V gene, CDR1 is KGHSH and CDR2 is LQKENI. The CDR3 consists of 14 residues. V lost 10 bases and J lost 2, with 14 bases in between.

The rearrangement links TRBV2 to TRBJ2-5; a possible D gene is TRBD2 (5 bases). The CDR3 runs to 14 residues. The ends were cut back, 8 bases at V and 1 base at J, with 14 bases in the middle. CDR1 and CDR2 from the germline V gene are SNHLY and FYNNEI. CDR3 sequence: CASRGAWGQETQYF. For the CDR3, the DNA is TGTGCCAGCCGGGGAGCCTGGGGCCAAGAGACCCAGTACTTC.

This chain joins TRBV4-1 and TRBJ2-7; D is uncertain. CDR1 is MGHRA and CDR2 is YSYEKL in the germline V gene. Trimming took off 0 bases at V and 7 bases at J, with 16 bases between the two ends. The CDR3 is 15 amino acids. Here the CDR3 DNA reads TGCGCCAGCAGCCAAGATGATTTGACTCAAAGGGAGCAGTACTTC. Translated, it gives CASSQDDLTQREQYF.

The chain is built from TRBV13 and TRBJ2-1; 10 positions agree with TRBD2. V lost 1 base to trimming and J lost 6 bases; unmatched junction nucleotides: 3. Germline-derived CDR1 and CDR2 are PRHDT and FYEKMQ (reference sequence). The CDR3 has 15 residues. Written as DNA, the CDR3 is TGTGCCAGCAGCTTAGTGGCTAGCGGGAGCAATGAGCAGTTCTTC. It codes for CASSLVASGSNEQFF.

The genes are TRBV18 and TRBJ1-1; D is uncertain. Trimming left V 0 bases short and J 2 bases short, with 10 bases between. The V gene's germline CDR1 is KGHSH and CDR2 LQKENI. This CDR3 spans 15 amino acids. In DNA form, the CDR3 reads TGTGCCAGCTCACCACCCCCGAATATTAACACTGAAGCTTTCTTT. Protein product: CASSPPPNINTEAFF.

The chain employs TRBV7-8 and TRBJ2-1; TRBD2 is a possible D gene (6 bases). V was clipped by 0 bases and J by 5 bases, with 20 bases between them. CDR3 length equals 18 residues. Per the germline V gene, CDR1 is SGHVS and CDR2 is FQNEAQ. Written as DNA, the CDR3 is TGTGCCAGCAGCTTAGCGCGGTTTTTACGGGGGAGCGACAATGAGCAGTTCTTC. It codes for CASSLARFLRGSDNEQFF.

The CDR3 loop reads CASSIRGGSIDTQYF. The CDR3 DNA follows: TGTGCCAGCAGCATCCGGGGCGGGAGTATAGATACGCAGTATTTT. V is TRBV7-9 and J is TRBJ2-3; 7 bases align to TRBD2. Losses at the gene ends were 5 bases for V and 5 bases for J; bases not matched to a gene: 10. CDR3 length: 15 amino acids. CDR1 and CDR2 (germline): SEHNR, FQNEAQ (reference sequence). The entire variable domain, with the rest obtained from reference TRBV7-9 and TRBJ2-3, is as follows: DTGVSQNPRHKITKRGQNVTFRCDPISEHNRLYWYRQTLGQGPEFLTYFQNEAQLEKSRLLSDRFSAERPKGSFSTLEIQRTEQGDSAMYLCASSIRGGSIDTQYFGPGTRLTVL.

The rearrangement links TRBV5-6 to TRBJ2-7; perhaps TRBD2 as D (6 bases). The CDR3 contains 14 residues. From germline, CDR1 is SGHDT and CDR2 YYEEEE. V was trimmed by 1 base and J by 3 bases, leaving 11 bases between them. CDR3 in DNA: TGTGCCAGCAGCTTGAGATTGGGGGGCTACGAGCAGTACTTC. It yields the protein CASSLRLGGYEQYF.

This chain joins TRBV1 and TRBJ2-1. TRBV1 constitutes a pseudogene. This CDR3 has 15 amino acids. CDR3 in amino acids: CTSSPNRAHRDEQFF. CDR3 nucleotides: TGCACCAGCAGCCCTAATAGGGCCCACCGGGATGAGCAGTTCTTC.

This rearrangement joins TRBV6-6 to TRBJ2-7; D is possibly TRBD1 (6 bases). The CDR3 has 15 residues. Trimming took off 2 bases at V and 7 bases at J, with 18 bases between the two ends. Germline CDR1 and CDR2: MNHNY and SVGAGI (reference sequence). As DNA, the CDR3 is TGTGCCAGCAGTTACGAAGCGACAGGTCCGGGGGAGCAGTACTTC. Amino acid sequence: CASSYEATGPGEQYF.

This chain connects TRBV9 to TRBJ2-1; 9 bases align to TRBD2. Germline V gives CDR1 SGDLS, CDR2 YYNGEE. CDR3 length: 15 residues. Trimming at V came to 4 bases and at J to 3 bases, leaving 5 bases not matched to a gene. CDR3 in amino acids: CASSRGLADYNEQFF. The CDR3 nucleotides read TGTGCCAGCAGCCGGGGACTAGCAGACTACAATGAGCAGTTCTTC.

The CDR3 protein is CASSLQRAAYNEQFF. CDR3 coding DNA: TGCGCCAGCAGCCTTCAGCGGGCTGCATACAATGAGCAGTTCTTC. The V gene is TRBV4-3, the J gene TRBJ2-1; D perhaps matches TRBD2 (6 bases). V dropped 4 bases and J dropped 4 bases, with 14 bases sitting between them. CDR1 LGHNA and CDR2 YSLEER come from the germline V gene. The CDR3 extends over 15 amino acids.